This T cell receptor beta chain was captured by sequencing in a study of T cells in Graves' hyperthyroidism and ophthalmopathy. Authors of the study amplified TCR beta CDR3 regions from RNA transcripts. A first-round RT-PCR of the TCR CDR3 used the HTBI primer set. TCRdb processed the multiplex PCR reads anew with MiXCR; each CDR3 protein has one entry. The table has 500,000 to 800,000 distinct CDR3 sequences, nearly 45% seen once. The ends were cut back, 4 bases at V and 4 bases at J, with 7 bases in the middle. The length of the CDR3 is 12 residues. Per the germline V gene, CDR1 is SNHLY and CDR2 is FYNNEI. Patients were excluded because of uncontrolled infection, other autoimmune disease, pregnancy or lactation.

Sequenced sample: peripheral blood or thyroid tissue (not recorded which). The chain carries TRBV2 and TRBJ1-2; D remains ambiguous. The sequence was collected from an adult man with Graves' disease, either hyperthyroidism or ophthalmopathy (not recorded which). The CDR3 reads CASSGPAYGYTF. The CDR3 DNA follows: TGTGCCAGCAGTGGGCCCGCCTATGGCTACACCTTC.